The T cell receptor beta chain under discussion was sequenced for a study of control samples from healthy donors and cancer patients (dated by TCRdb to between 2020 and 2021). V loses 2 bases at its end and J loses 1 base; junction bases beyond the gene matches: 1. The CDR3 spans 13 residues, from the cysteine through the phenylalanine. Only the CDR3 DNA stays, 39 bases, in frame from base 1. Looking up the germline V gene (reference sequence) yields CDR1 GTSNPN and CDR2 SVGIG. In regard to this clone: Its target antigen remains unknown. No much larger clonotype is one base removed from it; base qualities were not supplied.

Preparation of the library involved the immunoSEQ multiplex PCR assay. The table comes from immuneACCESS by way of TCRdb, which keeps in-frame sequences with V and J called. Part of the clones is missing from these tables; in studies checked, under half for an unresolved V gene and the rest for unknown reasons. The sample contains around 190,000 clones, around nine tenths of them found a single time. Of the sample, more than 1.3% falls within the top ten clones. Sequencing used blood. The receptor was isolated from a young man in good health. Recombination joined TRBV30 with TRBJ1-1; 7 central nucleotides agree with TRBD1. For the CDR3, the sequence is CAWSTGANTEAFF. The DNA sequence reads TGTGCCTGGAGTACAGGGGCGAACACTGAAGCTTTCTTT.